This record covers a single TCR beta chain. Its recognized antigen is unknown. No per-base quality is available; no much larger clone lies one base away. TCRbeta libraries were sequenced on an Illumina MiSeq, and an average of around 44,000 productive templates per sample was obtained. The immunoSEQ assay, which uses multiplex PCR amplification, was used to generate TCRbeta CDR3 libraries. The authors' analysis ran thus. Repertoire diversity was computed as previously defined, with values near 0 indicating extremely monoclonal samples. TCRdb stores this immuneACCESS table with in-frame sequences only. Part of the clones is absent; in the studies checked, under half of the shortfall reflects unresolved V genes, and no reason is known for the rest. V and J calls and clone size are as listed in that table; D and trimming were resolved from the DNA. A total of 9,500 to 15,000 clones appear in this sample, around 76% of them only once. Of the sample, around 50% is held by the ten largest clones.

This entry comes from a study of STAT3 mutations in large granular lymphocyte leukemia (dated by TCRdb to between 2019 and 2020). In the study overall: About half of the T-LGLL patients who underwent longitudinal sequencing carried canonical activating STAT3 mutations. Over half of the T-LGLL patients were given one or more immunosuppressive therapy regimens, and more than 30% of those treated had a hematologic response. A couple of patients with natural killer LGL leukemia were also sequenced longitudinally as controls within the study. On average, sequencing was done at under 5 time points per patient, with the number of samplings ranging from 2 to 8. To reconstruct clonal hierarchy and dynamics, serial deep sequencing of TCRbeta CDR3 and STAT3 was performed in patients with T-cell large granular lymphocyte leukemia. From an initial cohort of approximately 190 LGL patients, more than 15 representative T-LGLL cases were picked for longitudinal TCRbeta and STAT3 sequencing.

DNA was extracted from blood mononuclear cells, and the same DNA was used for both TCR and STAT3 sequencing. The investigation overall reported the following: Because no samples were available when a clone first appeared, clonal expansion was inferred from samplings taken at other points. Because codominant clonotypes persisted in some patients, a small but highly pathogenic clone may have been missed. In about 35% of the 18 patients, TCR clonotype switching occurred after therapy, and every newly emerging clone was STAT3 wild type. At least one immunodominant TCRbeta clonotype was identified in every T-LGLL patient, and multiple immunodominant subclonotypes were identified in about half of the T-LGLL patients. Variable intervals between samplings and differing treatment regimens complicated linking therapy response to changes in TCR clonal burden. Several patients had a dominant TCR clone burden greater than the STAT3 mutant burden, which suggests that the STAT3 mutation arose secondarily within a clone that had already expanded.

From the cysteine up to the phenylalanine, the CDR3 has a length of 14 residues. Only the CDR3 DNA stays, 42 bases, in frame from base 1. Trimmed from V: 8 bases; trimmed from J: 3 bases; junction bases lacking a gene match: 7. CDR1 and CDR2 are read off the germline V gene (reference sequence) as SEHNR and FQNEAQ. The origin of this receptor is a man aged 60-69 years with T-cell large granular lymphocyte leukemia. Some clones in this sample may be carry-over from other donors' samples. The age is the age at diagnosis. Sequencing input: peripheral blood mononuclear cells. In this chain, TRBV7-9 is recombined with TRBJ1-3; 7 middle bases align to TRBD1. The DNA is TGTGCCAGCGAAGCCTCAGGGGGTGGAAACACCATATATTTT. Translated, this is CASEASGGGNTIYF.